This passage covers 18 T cell receptor beta chains from one sample sequenced in a study of blood T cells in healthy people across ages. PCR was performed a second time for 7 to 11 cycles using a sample-barcoded 5' primer and a J-beta primer mix. TCRdb itself ran the 5' RACE reads through MiXCR, one entry per CDR3 protein. The sample lists about 500,000 distinct CDR3 sequences; under 30% were seen once. The same sample was also used in a study of T cells of mothers and their children.

Input material: blood. These receptors originate from a boy between 10 and 17 years old in good health.

The genes are TRBV18 and TRBJ1-2; 10 bases match TRBD1. The V and J ends lost 2 bases and 6 bases, in that order; junction bases with no gene match: 6. The CDR3 is 15 residues long. Per the germline V gene, CDR1 is KGHSH and CDR2 is LQKENI. The CDR3: CASSPWDRGIDGYTF. CDR3 DNA: TGTGCCAGCTCACCATGGGACAGGGGCATCGATGGCTACACCTTC.

This chain connects TRBV19 to TRBJ1-5; no definite D call. The germline V gene has CDR1 LNHDA and CDR2 SQIVND (reference sequence). This CDR3 has 15 amino acids. V was trimmed by 7 bases and J by 0 bases, leaving 13 bases between them. The CDR3 bases are TGTGCCAGTAACCCTCGGAGGTTTAGCAATCAGCCCCAGCATTTT. It translates to CASNPRRFSNQPQHF.

This sequence joins TRBV12-3 or TRBV12-4 and TRBJ1-1; 7 bases agree with TRBD1. J was trimmed by 1 base and V by 9 bases; bases with no gene match: 11. The CDR3 extends over 15 amino acids. The CDR3 is CASSQGGQRNTEAFF. In DNA form, the CDR3 reads TGTGCCAGTTCTCAGGGGGGTCAAAGGAACACTGAAGCTTTCTTT.

A few counts support this clonotype. The chain employs TRBV11-2 and TRBJ2-7; weak D call: TRBD2 (5 bases). From germline, CDR1 is SGHAT and CDR2 FQNNGV. CDR3 length: 13 residues. Trimming pared 0 bases from V and 3 bases from J, leaving 6 bases between. In nucleotides, the CDR3 is TGTGCCAGCAGCTTAGAGAGCGGCTACGAGCAGTACTTC. This encodes CASSLESGYEQYF.

This clonotype was found a few times. V gene TRBV6-2 or TRBV6-3 combines with J gene TRBJ1-4; D possibly corresponds to TRBD1 (5 bases). There are 14 residues in the CDR3. Per the germline V gene, CDR1 is MNHEY and CDR2 is SVGEGT. Trimming removed 8 bases at V and 8 bases at J, with 18 bases between. In nucleotides, the CDR3 is TGTGCCAGCGCCTCACGGGACTGCTGCGAAAAACTGTTTTTT. It codes for CASASRDCCEKLFF.

This clonotype was seen repeatedly, ten times or more. This chain joins TRBV29-1 and TRBJ1-2, with 7 bases identical to TRBD1. The length of the CDR3 is 12 residues. The germline V gene encodes CDR1 SQVTM and CDR2 ANQGSEA. J was trimmed by 6 bases and V by 6 bases; bases with no gene match: 7. In nucleotides, the CDR3 is TGCAGCGTCCACCCCGGGACAGATGGCTACACCTTC. Residues: CSVHPGTDGYTF.

The chain joins TRBV20-1 to TRBJ2-5; the D gene is possibly TRBD2 (5 bases). The germline CDR1 and CDR2 sequences are DFQATT and SNEGSKA (reference sequence). The CDR3 runs 15 residues. Deletions cut 4 bases from V and 4 bases from J, with 19 bases between. This chain's CDR3 is CSATDLASAAETQYF. The CDR3 coding sequence is TGCAGTGCTACCGACCTAGCTAGTGCGGCAGAGACCCAGTACTTC.

V usage is TRBV28 and J usage is TRBJ2-3; 8 bases fit TRBD1. Germline loops: CDR1 MDHEN, CDR2 SYDVKM. The CDR3 runs to 15 residues. Losses at the gene ends were 5 bases for V and 4 bases for J; bases not matched to a gene: 8. DNA of the CDR3: TGTGCCAGCAGTCCGGGACAGGTCAACGCAGATACGCAGTATTTT. It codes for CASSPGQVNADTQYF.

The J gene is TRBJ1-5, the V gene TRBV7-2; D is perhaps TRBD1 (5 bases). With 5 bases removed from V and 0 bases from J, the gap between germline ends came to 11 bases. Germline assignment: CDR1 SGHTA and CDR2 FQGNSA. The CDR3 length is 15 residues. This CDR3 is CASSLRQSSNQPQHF. CDR3 DNA sequence: TGTGCCAGCAGCCTTAGACAGAGTAGCAATCAGCCCCAGCATTTT.

This chain links TRBV13 with TRBJ1-1; perhaps TRBD1 as D (6 bases). The CDR3 is made up of 12 amino acids. The germline V gene has CDR1 PRHDT and CDR2 FYEKMQ (reference sequence). The V end was cut by 6 bases, the J end by 3 bases, with 8 bases between. As DNA, the CDR3 is TGTGCCAGCAGAGGACAGCACACTGAAGCTTTCTTT. Translating it yields CASRGQHTEAFF.

This clonotype was seen more than once but under ten times. The chain links TRBV28 to TRBJ1-4; D not resolved. The ends were cut back, 4 bases at V and 1 base at J, with 13 bases in the middle. This CDR3 contains 16 residues. Germline CDR1 and CDR2: MDHEN and SYDVKM. The CDR3 protein is CASSSPERETNEKLFF. The CDR3 DNA sequence: TGTGCCAGCAGTTCCCCGGAGCGGGAAACTAATGAAAAACTGTTTTTT. The full variable domain, with the rest looked up from reference TRBV28 and TRBJ1-4, is DVKVTQSSRYLVKRTGEKVFLECVQDMDHENMFWYRQDPGLGLRLIYFSYDVKMKEKGDIPEGYSVSREKKERFSLILESASTNQTSMYLCASSSPERETNEKLFFGSGTQLSVL.

The genes are TRBV28 and TRBJ1-5; a weak D match, TRBD1 (5 bases). Germline assignment: CDR1 MDHEN and CDR2 SYDVKM. V lost 6 bases and J 2 bases, leaving 17 bases between the germline ends. The CDR3 loop spans 16 amino acids. The CDR3 region has the DNA TGTGCCAGCAGAGATTCCGGCAGGGAGGGCAATCAGCCCCAGCATTTT. Residues: CASRDSGREGNQPQHF.

The chain has TRBV15 and TRBJ1-4; TRBD1 is a possible D gene (5 bases). Trimming shortened V by 0 bases and J by 6 bases, and 11 bases separated the two germline ends. This CDR3 comprises 15 residues. Germline V gives CDR1 LNHNV, CDR2 YYDKDF (reference sequence). The CDR3 loop reads CATSREGAGDEKLFF. CDR3 sequence (DNA): TGTGCCACCAGCAGAGAAGGGGCCGGGGATGAAAAACTGTTTTTT.

This clonotype was seen more than once but under ten times. The chain joins TRBV4-3 to TRBJ2-7; 12 bases fit TRBD1. CDR1 and CDR2 from the germline V gene are LGHNA and YSLEER. V gave up 0 bases and J gave up 6 bases; unmatched junction bases: 6. The CDR3 is made up of 16 amino acids. The CDR3 bases are TGCGCCAGCAGCCAAGATCTCGGGACAGGGGGCCGCGAGCAGTACTTC. Translation: CASSQDLGTGGREQYF.

This clonotype has only a few counts. V gene TRBV29-1 combines with J gene TRBJ1-5; D is ambiguous. Between the trimmed V and J ends, which lost 6 bases and 2 bases, there was a span of 11 bases. Germline CDR1 and CDR2: SQVTM and ANQGSEA. The CDR3 contains 13 residues. The CDR3 is CSVGEYGNQPQHF. The DNA for the CDR3 is TGCAGCGTCGGGGAGTACGGCAATCAGCCCCAGCATTTT.

As DNA, the CDR3 is TGTGCCAGCAGCGTAGGTCTAGAACGCACAGATACGCAGTATTTT. Amino acid sequence: CASSVGLERTDTQYF. The chain combines TRBV9 with TRBJ2-3; D gene unclear. CDR3 length: 15 residues. Per the germline V gene, CDR1 is SGDLS and CDR2 is YYNGEE. V lost 0 bases and J lost 1, with 9 bases in between. Supplemented by reference TRBV9 and TRBJ2-3, the full variable domain reads DSGVTQTPKHLITATGQRVTLRCSPRSGDLSVYWYQQSLDQGLQFLIQYYNGEERAKGNILERFSAQQFPDLHSELNLSSLELGDSALYFCASSVGLERTDTQYFGPGTRLTVL.

V usage is TRBV14 and J usage is TRBJ2-5; D is possibly TRBD1 or TRBD2 (5 bases each). Germline V lookup: CDR1 SGHDN, CDR2 FVKESK. V lost 1 base, J lost 2 bases, and 5 bases lay in between. The CDR3 is 13 amino acids. CDR3 in amino acids: CASSQGGQETQYF. Here the CDR3 DNA reads TGTGCCAGCAGCCAAGGGGGGCAAGAGACCCAGTACTTC.

The rearrangement joins TRBV24-1 to TRBJ2-5; 12 positions match TRBD2. The J call may be incorrect, as the DNA end agrees better with TRBJ2-1. Germline values: CDR1 KGHDR, CDR2 SFDVKD. This CDR3 has 17 residues. The CDR3 DNA is TGTGCCACCAGTGATCCCCAGGGACTAGCGGGTAACAATGAGCAGTTCTTC. Protein sequence: CATSDPQGLAGNNEQFF.